This TCR beta chain was sequenced for a study of blood T cell repertoires in COVID-19. Study information: COVID-19 samples from acute and convalescent phases originated in the United States, Italy and Spain.

Participant reports of clinical history set cohort assignment. Method: immunoSEQ multiplex PCR; TCRdb's copy keeps in-frame clones and lacks some. The table shows around 200,000 clones, with roughly 87% occurring only once. The CDR3 runs 14 residues. V dropped 1 base and J dropped 8; count of bases not matched to a gene: 3. Germline values: CDR1 SGHNT, CDR2 YYREEE (reference sequence). The chain joins TRBV5-4 to TRBJ2-1; 10 bases match TRBD2. This clonotype originated in a man aged 18 to 29 with acute COVID-19. The sequenced sample was PBMCs or T cells enriched from blood (not recorded which). CDR3 residues: CASSLTSGNYEQFF. The CDR3 DNA sequence: TGTGCCAGCAGCTTGACTAGCGGGAACTATGAGCAGTTCTTC.